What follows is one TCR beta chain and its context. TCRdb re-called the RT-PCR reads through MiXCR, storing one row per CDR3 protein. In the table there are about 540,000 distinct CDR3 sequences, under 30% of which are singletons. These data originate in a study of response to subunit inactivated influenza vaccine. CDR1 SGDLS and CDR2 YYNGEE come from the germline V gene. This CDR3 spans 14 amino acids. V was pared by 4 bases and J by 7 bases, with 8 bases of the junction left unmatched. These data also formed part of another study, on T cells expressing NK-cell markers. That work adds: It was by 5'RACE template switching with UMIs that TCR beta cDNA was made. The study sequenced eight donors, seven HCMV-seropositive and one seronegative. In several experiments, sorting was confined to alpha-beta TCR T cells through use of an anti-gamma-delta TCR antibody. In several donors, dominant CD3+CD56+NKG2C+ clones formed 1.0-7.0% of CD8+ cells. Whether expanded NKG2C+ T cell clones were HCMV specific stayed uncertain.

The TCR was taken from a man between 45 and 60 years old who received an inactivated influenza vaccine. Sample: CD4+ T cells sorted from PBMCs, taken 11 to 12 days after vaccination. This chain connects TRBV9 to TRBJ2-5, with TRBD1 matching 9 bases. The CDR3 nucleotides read TGTGCCAGCAGCTTCCTGACAGGGGGAGGGACCCAGTACTTC. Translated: CASSFLTGGGTQYF.